What follows is one T cell receptor (beta chain) and its context. The germline V gene has CDR1 LNHDA and CDR2 SQIVND (reference sequence). The length of the CDR3 is 16 residues. V lost 4 bases and J lost 7, with 23 bases in between. This sample is part of a study of cytomegalovirus exposure and HLA in healthy donors. Researchers ran the PCR with 60 Vbeta and 13 Jbeta primers. Sequencing was performed with immunoSEQ multiplex PCR; in TCRdb, only in-frame clones are kept and a portion is missing. Here the sample spans some 100,000 clones, 81% being singletons. The receptor comes from a woman younger than 45 in good health and CMV-seronegative. The chain joins TRBV19 to TRBJ2-7; D unclear. Sequencing input: PBMCs. CDR3 residues: CASSTHQTGYLGEQYF. The CDR3 DNA reads as TGTGCCAGTAGTACCCACCAGACTGGATACCTGGGTGAGCAGTACTTC.